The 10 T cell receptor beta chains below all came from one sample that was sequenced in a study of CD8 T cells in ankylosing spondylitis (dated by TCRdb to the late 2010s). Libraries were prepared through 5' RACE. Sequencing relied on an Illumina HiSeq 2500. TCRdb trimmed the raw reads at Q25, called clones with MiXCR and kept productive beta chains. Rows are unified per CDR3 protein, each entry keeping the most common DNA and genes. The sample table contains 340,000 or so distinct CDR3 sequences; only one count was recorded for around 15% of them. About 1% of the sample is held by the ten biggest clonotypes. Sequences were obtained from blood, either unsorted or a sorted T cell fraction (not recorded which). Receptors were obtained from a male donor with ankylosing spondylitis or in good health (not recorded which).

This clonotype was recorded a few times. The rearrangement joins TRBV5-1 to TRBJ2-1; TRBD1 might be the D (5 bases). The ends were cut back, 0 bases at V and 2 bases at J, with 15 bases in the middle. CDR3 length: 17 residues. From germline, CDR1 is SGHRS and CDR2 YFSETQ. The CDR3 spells CASSLESVGRPYNEQFF. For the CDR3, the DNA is TGCGCCAGCAGCTTGGAGTCGGTGGGGCGCCCCTACAATGAGCAGTTCTTC.

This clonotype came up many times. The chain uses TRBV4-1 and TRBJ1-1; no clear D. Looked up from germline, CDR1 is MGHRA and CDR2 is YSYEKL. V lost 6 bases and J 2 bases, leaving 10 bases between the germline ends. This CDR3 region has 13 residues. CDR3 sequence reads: CASRISPNTEAFF. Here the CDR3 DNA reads TGCGCCAGCAGAATCTCACCCAACACTGAAGCTTTCTTT.

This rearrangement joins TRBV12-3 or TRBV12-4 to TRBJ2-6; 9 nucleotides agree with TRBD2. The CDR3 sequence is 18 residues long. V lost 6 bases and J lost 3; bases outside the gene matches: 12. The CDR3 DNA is TGTGCCAGCAGCGGCCTACAACTAGCGGGCGGTGGGGCCAACGTCCTGACTTTC. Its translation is CASSGLQLAGGGANVLTF.

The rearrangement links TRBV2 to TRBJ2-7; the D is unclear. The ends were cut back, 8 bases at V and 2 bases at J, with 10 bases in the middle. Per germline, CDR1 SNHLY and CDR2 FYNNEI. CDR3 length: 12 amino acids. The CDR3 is CASCPGPYEQYF. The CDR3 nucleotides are TGTGCCAGCTGCCCTGGCCCCTACGAGCAGTACTTC.

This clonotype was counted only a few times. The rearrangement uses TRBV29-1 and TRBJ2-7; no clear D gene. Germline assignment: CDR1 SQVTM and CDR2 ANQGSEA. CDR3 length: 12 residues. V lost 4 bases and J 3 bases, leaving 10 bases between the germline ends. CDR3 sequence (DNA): TGCAGCGTTGTTGCCTGGGACTACGAGCAGTACTTC. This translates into CSVVAWDYEQYF.

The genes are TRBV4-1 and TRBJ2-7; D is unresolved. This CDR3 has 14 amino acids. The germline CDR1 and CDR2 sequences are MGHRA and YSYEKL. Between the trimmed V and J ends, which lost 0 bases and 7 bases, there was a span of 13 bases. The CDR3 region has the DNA TGCGCCAGCAGCCAAGATCCGGCGGCATTTGAGCAGTACTTC. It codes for CASSQDPAAFEQYF.

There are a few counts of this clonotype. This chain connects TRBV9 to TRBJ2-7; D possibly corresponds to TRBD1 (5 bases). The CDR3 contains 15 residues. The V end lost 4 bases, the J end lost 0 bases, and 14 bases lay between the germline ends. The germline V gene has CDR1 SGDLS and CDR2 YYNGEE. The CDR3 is CASSRGTLSSYEQYF. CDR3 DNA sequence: TGTGCCAGCAGCAGGGGAACCTTGAGCTCCTACGAGCAGTACTTC. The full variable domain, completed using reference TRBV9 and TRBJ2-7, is DSGVTQTPKHLITATGQRVTLRCSPRSGDLSVYWYQQSLDQGLQFLIQYYNGEERAKGNILERFSAQQFPDLHSELNLSSLELGDSALYFCASSRGTLSSYEQYFGPGTRLTVT.

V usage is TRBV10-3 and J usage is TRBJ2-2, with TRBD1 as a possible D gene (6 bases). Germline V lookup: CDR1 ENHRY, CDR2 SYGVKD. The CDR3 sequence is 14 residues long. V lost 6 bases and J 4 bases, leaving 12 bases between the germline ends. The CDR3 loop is CAIRSVGGTGELFF. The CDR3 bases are TGTGCCATCAGATCTGTAGGGGGCACCGGGGAGCTGTTTTTT.

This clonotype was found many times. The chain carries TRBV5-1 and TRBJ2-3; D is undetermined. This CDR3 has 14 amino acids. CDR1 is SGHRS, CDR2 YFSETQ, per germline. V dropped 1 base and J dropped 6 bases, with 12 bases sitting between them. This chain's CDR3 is CASSLSASRDTQYF. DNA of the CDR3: TGCGCCAGCAGCTTGTCGGCATCTAGGGATACGCAGTATTTT.

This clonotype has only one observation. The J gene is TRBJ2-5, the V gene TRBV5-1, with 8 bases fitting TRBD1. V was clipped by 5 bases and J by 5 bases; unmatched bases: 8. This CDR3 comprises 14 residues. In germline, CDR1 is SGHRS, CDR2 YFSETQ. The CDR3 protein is CASSSDRVVETQYF. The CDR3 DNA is TGCGCCAGCAGTTCGGACAGGGTCGTCGAGACCCAGTACTTC.